Presented here are 29 T cell receptor beta chains from one specimen sequenced in a study of monozygotic twins with inflammatory bowel disease. TCRdb re-called the 5' RACE reads and catalogs CDR3 proteins one per entry, DNA excluded. This listing includes about 160,000 distinct CDR3 sequences. Sequenced input: blood. These TCRs come from a human donor with ulcerative colitis or Crohn's disease, or a healthy co-twin of an affected twin (not recorded which).

V usage is TRBV29-1 and J usage is TRBJ1-1. The CDR3 has 12 residues. The germline CDR1 and CDR2 sequences are SQVTM and ANQGSEA. Here the CDR3 reads CSVPSRGTEAFF.

This chain connects TRBV7-2 to TRBJ2-7; TCRdb names TRBD2, which stays unverified in the absence of DNA. Germline values: CDR1 SGHTA, CDR2 FQGNSA. This CDR3 is built from 16 residues. CDR3 loop: CASSFGLAGSLYEQYF.

The chain couples TRBV5-6 to TRBJ1-1; without DNA, the TCRdb call of TRBD1 cannot be checked. Looked up from germline, CDR1 is SGHDT and CDR2 is YYEEEE. CDR3 size: 17 residues. The CDR3 protein is CASSKMTGKLGVAEAFF. The full variable domain, completed using reference TRBV5-6 and TRBJ1-1, is DAGVTQSPTHLIKTRGQQVTLRCSPKSGHDTVSWYQQALGQGPQFIFQYYEEEERQRGNFPDRFSGHQFPNYSSELNVNALLLGDSALYLCASSKMTGKLGVAEAFFGQGTRLTVV.

The gene calls are TRBV7-9 and TRBJ2-7; as DNA is missing, the TRBD2 call by TCRdb cannot be tested. Per germline, CDR1 SEHNR and CDR2 FQNEAQ (reference sequence). The CDR3 sequence is 16 residues long. The CDR3 here is CASSSLRLAGSYEQYF. Complete variable domain (other parts from reference TRBV7-9 and TRBJ2-7): DTGVSQNPRHKITKRGQNVTFRCDPISEHNRLYWYRQTLGQGPEFLTYFQNEAQLEKSRLLSDRFSAERPKGSFSTLEIQRTEQGDSAMYLCASSSLRLAGSYEQYFGPGTRLTVT.

The chain employs TRBV12-3 or TRBV12-4 and TRBJ2-1; TCRdb indicates TRBD2, and absent DNA this call remains unverified. This CDR3 is built from 13 residues. CDR3: CASSGSGGREQFF.

The V call is TRBV5-1, the J call TRBJ1-1; TCRdb outputs TRBD1, but without DNA this stays unchecked. This CDR3 region has 14 residues. Germline-derived CDR1 and CDR2 are SGHRS and YFSETQ. CDR3 residues: CASSARTGRTEAFF.

The rearrangement uses TRBV30 and TRBJ2-3; the TCRdb call, TRBD1, lacks DNA for checking. This CDR3 spans 12 amino acids. Germline V lookup: CDR1 GTSNPN, CDR2 SVGIG (reference sequence). CDR3 sequence: CAWTPGQGTQYF. The variable domain in full, with the rest retrieved from reference TRBV30 and TRBJ2-3, is SQTIHQWPATLVQPVGSPLSLECTVEGTSNPNLYWYRQAAGRGLQLLFYSVGIGQISSEVPQNLSASRPQDRQFILSSKKLLLSDSGFYLCAWTPGQGTQYFGPGTRLTVL.

This chain uses TRBV28 with TRBJ2-7; there is no DNA to check the TCRdb D call of TRBD2. The CDR3 sequence is 15 residues long. Germline CDR1 is MDHEN and CDR2 is SYDVKM. The CDR3: CASSSELAGGGEQYF. Full variable domain (remainder filled in from reference TRBV28 and TRBJ2-7): DVKVTQSSRYLVKRTGEKVFLECVQDMDHENMFWYRQDPGLGLRLIYFSYDVKMKEKGDIPEGYSVSREKKERFSLILESASTNQTSMYLCASSSELAGGGEQYFGPGTRLTVT.

This sequence joins TRBV10-3 and TRBJ1-1; TCRdb picks TRBD1, but there is no DNA to check that call. The CDR3 runs 13 residues. From germline, CDR1 is ENHRY and CDR2 SYGVKD. The CDR3: CAIAGTANTEAFF.

The chain combines TRBV28 with TRBJ1-5; there is no DNA to check the TCRdb D call of TRBD1. Germline V gene data show CDR1 as MDHEN and CDR2 as SYDVKM. CDR3 length equals 13 residues. The CDR3 reads CASSTDRRRPQHF.

The V call is TRBV25-1, the J call TRBJ2-3; checking the TCRdb D call of TRBD1 is not possible without DNA. Germline CDR1 is MGHDK and CDR2 is SYGVNS. The CDR3 covers 13 residues. The chain's CDR3 is CASSEGGTDTQYF.

The chain is built from TRBV5-4 and TRBJ2-1; TCRdb designates TRBD1, a call that cannot be tested without DNA. Germline V CDR1 and CDR2: SGHNT, YYREEE (reference sequence). The CDR3 extends over 15 amino acids. This CDR3 is CASSSRGQSYNEQFF.

The chain is built from TRBV24-1 and TRBJ2-7. The CDR3 has 14 amino acids. Looked up from germline, CDR1 is KGHDR and CDR2 is SFDVKD. The CDR3 reads CATSDFQPPYEQYF.

The rearrangement joins TRBV20-1 to TRBJ2-7; checking the TCRdb D call of TRBD2 is not possible without DNA. CDR3 length: 15 residues. The germline V gene has CDR1 DFQATT and CDR2 SNEGSKA (reference sequence). This CDR3 reads CSARDPGTAIDEQYF.

The gene calls are TRBV20-1 and TRBJ1-1; TCRdb calls TRBD1, which cannot be checked without DNA. The CDR3 runs 13 residues. CDR1 and CDR2 (germline): DFQATT, SNEGSKA (reference sequence). CDR3 region: CSPYTGSLTEAFF.

The gene calls are TRBV6-1 and TRBJ2-6; TCRdb's D call, TRBD1, is unchecked because there is no DNA. CDR1 is MNHNS and CDR2 is SASEGT in the germline V gene. The CDR3 spans 15 residues. The CDR3 region is CAGIPGGSGANVLTF.

The rearrangement joins TRBV9 to TRBJ2-1; TCRdb proposes TRBD2, but this gene call is untestable without DNA. This CDR3 has 15 residues. Germline loops: CDR1 SGDLS, CDR2 YYNGEE. CDR3 sequence: CASSVAGGPNNEQFF.

The rearrangement uses TRBV2 and TRBJ2-7; TCRdb indicates TRBD2, and absent DNA this call remains unverified. There are 12 residues in the CDR3. Germline V gene data show CDR1 as SNHLY and CDR2 as FYNNEI. CDR3: CASSEGTGEQYF.

V gene TRBV28 combines with J gene TRBJ1-2; the TCRdb D gene call, TRBD1, has no DNA to confirm it. CDR3 length: 12 amino acids. Germline V gene data show CDR1 as MDHEN and CDR2 as SYDVKM. CDR3 residues: CASSYRARGYTF.

The chain is built from TRBV19 and TRBJ2-3; TCRdb selects TRBD2, and the lack of DNA leaves this call unchecked. The length of the CDR3 is 16 residues. Germline-derived CDR1 and CDR2 are LNHDA and SQIVND (reference sequence). CDR3 loop: CASSSGFSGVSDTQYF.

CDR3 protein: CSARGLAGEQYF. The chain uses TRBV20-1 and TRBJ2-7; TCRdb reports TRBD2, a call that lacks DNA to check it against. The V gene's germline CDR1 is DFQATT and CDR2 SNEGSKA (reference sequence). The CDR3 has 12 residues.

The rearrangement joins TRBV3-1 to TRBJ1-3. Germline lookup yields CDR1 LGHDT and CDR2 YNNKEL (reference sequence). This CDR3 comprises 12 residues. This CDR3 reads CASSQAENTIYF.

J is TRBJ2-1 and V is TRBV12-3 or TRBV12-4; TCRdb returns TRBD2, unconfirmable since there is no DNA. The CDR3 sequence is 12 residues long. The CDR3 spells CASSPRYDEQFF.

V gene TRBV19 combines with J gene TRBJ1-5; TCRdb's D call of TRBD1 is untestable without DNA. CDR1 and CDR2 from the germline V gene are LNHDA and SQIVND (reference sequence). The CDR3 consists of 13 residues. The CDR3 sequence: CASTDSLNQPQHF.

The chain links TRBV29-1 to TRBJ2-7; the D gene TCRdb calls, TRBD1, cannot be checked with no DNA. The CDR3 sequence is 13 residues long. The V gene's germline CDR1 is SQVTM and CDR2 ANQGSEA. The chain's CDR3 is CSVSGTLVYEQYF.

This rearrangement joins TRBV9 to TRBJ2-1; TCRdb calls TRBD2, which cannot be checked without DNA. The CDR3 sequence is 17 residues long. Germline V gene data show CDR1 as SGDLS and CDR2 as YYNGEE. This CDR3 reads CASSPPGTSLRYNEQFF.

V usage is TRBV28 and J usage is TRBJ2-2; TCRdb's D call, TRBD2, is unchecked because there is no DNA. This CDR3 is 13 amino acids long. Per the germline V gene, CDR1 is MDHEN and CDR2 is SYDVKM. This CDR3 is CASRLSHTGELFF.

The CDR3 is CASSQETSGPTGELFF. This chain uses TRBV4-2 with TRBJ2-2; no DNA is available, so the TRBD2 call from TCRdb remains unchecked. CDR1 and CDR2 (germline): LGHNA, YNFKEQ. The CDR3 totals 16 residues.

The chain is built from TRBV5-1 and TRBJ2-1; TCRdb proposes TRBD2, but this gene call is untestable without DNA. The CDR3 sequence is 13 residues long. Germline values: CDR1 SGHRS, CDR2 YFSETQ. CDR3 sequence reads: CASSKPSGDEQFF.